Below, one T cell receptor (beta chain) is given with its context. The primer mix had 60 Vbeta and 13 Jbeta primers. Sequenced by immunoSEQ multiplex PCR; TCRdb stores in-frame clones only, minus some. The sample lists 95,000 to 150,000 clones; roughly 74% were seen once. The data derive from a study of cytomegalovirus exposure and HLA in healthy donors. Source material: PBMCs. The receptor was isolated from a woman aged 50 to 65 in good health and CMV-seropositive.

CDR3 coding DNA: TGCGCCAGCAGCTTAGGGGGTGGAGAGACCCAGTACTTC. Translation gives CASSLGGGETQYF. The genes are TRBV5-1 and TRBJ2-5, with D possibly being TRBD1 (6 bases). The CDR3 has 13 amino acids. Trimming shortened V by 2 bases and J by 4 bases, and 9 bases separated the two germline ends. In germline, CDR1 is SGHRS, CDR2 YFSETQ.